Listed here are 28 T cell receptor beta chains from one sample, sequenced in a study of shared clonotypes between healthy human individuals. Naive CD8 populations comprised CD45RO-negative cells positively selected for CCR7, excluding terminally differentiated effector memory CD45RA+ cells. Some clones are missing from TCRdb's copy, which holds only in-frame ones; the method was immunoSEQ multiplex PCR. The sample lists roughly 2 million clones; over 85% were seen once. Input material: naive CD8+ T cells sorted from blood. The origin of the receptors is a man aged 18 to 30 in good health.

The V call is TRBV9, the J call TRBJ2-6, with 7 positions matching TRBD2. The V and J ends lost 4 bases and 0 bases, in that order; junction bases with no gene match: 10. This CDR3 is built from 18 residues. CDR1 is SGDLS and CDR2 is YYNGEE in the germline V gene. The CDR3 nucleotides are TGTGCCAGCAGCCTTTCCGGGACTATAGGCTCTGGGGCCAACGTCCTGACTTTC. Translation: CASSLSGTIGSGANVLTF.

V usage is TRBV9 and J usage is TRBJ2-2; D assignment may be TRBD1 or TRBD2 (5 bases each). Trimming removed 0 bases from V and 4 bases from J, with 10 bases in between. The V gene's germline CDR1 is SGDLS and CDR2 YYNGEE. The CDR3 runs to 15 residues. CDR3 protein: CASSVEGRPTGELFF. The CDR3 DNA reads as TGTGCCAGCAGCGTAGAGGGGAGACCCACCGGGGAGCTGTTTTTT. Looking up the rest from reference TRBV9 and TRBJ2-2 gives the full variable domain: DSGVTQTPKHLITATGQRVTLRCSPRSGDLSVYWYQQSLDQGLQFLIQYYNGEERAKGNILERFSAQQFPDLHSELNLSSLELGDSALYFCASSVEGRPTGELFFGEGSRLTVL.

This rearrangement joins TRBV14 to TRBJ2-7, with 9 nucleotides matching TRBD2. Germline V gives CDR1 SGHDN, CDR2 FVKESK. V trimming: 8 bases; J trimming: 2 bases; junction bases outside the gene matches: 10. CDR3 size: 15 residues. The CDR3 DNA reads TGTGCCAGCCCCCCCATGGCGGGAGGGGCCTACGAGCAGTACTTC. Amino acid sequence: CASPPMAGGAYEQYF.

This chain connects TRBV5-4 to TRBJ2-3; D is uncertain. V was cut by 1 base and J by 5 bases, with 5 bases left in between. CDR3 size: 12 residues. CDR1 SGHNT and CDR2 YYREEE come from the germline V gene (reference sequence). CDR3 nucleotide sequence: TGTGCCAGCAGCTTGTATGTAGATACGCAGTATTTT. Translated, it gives CASSLYVDTQYF.

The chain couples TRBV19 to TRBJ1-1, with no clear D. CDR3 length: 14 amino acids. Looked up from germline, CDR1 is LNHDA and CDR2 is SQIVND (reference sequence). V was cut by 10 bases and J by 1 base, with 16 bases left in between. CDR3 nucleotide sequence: TGTGCCACCAAGGGCTTTACGTGGAACACTGAAGCTTTCTTT. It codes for CATKGFTWNTEAFF.

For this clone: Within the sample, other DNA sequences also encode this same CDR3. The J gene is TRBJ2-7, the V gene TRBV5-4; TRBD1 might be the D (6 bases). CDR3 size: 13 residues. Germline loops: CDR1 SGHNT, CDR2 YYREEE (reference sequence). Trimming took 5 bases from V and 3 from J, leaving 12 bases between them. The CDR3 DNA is TGTGCCAGCAGTTACAGGGAGAGCTACGAGCAGTACTTC. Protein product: CASSYRESYEQYF.

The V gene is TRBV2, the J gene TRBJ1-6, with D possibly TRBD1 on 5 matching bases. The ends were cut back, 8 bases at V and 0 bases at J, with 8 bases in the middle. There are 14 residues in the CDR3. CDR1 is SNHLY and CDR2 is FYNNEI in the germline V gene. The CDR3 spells CASWGVSYNSPLHF. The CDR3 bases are TGTGCCAGCTGGGGGGTCTCCTATAATTCACCCCTCCACTTT.

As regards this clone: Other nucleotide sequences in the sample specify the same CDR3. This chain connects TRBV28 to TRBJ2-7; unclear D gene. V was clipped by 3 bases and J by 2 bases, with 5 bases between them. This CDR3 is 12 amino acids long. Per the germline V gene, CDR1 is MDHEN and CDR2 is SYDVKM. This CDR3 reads CASSLETYEQYF. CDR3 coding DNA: TGTGCCAGCAGTTTGGAAACCTACGAGCAGTACTTC.

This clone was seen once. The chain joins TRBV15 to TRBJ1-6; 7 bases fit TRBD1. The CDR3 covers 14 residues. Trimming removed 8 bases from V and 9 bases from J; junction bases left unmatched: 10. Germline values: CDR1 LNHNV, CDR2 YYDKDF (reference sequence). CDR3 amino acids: CATSSTGSGSPLHF. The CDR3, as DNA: TGTGCCACCTCCTCGACAGGGTCGGGTTCACCCCTCCACTTT.

CDR3 nucleotides: TGCGCCAGCAGCTTCGGCCTGGGGGCGATCTCTGGAAACACCATATATTTT. Amino acids: CASSFGLGAISGNTIYF. The rearrangement uses TRBV5-1 and TRBJ1-3, with a tentative D call TRBD1 (6 bases). Per germline, CDR1 SGHRS and CDR2 YFSETQ. CDR3 length equals 17 residues. Trimming left V 2 bases short and J 0 bases short, with 15 bases between.

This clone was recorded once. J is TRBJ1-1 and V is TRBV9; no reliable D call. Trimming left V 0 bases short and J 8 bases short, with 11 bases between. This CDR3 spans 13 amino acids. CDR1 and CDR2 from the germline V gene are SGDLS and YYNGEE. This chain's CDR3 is CASSVARTAEAFF. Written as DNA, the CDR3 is TGTGCCAGCAGCGTAGCTCGGACCGCCGAAGCTTTCTTT.

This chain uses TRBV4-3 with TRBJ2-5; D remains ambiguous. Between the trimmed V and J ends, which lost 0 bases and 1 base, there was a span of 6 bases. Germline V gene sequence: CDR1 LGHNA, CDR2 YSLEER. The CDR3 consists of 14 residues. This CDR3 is CASSQEAFQETQYF. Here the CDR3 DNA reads TGCGCCAGCAGCCAAGAGGCGTTCCAAGAGACCCAGTACTTC.

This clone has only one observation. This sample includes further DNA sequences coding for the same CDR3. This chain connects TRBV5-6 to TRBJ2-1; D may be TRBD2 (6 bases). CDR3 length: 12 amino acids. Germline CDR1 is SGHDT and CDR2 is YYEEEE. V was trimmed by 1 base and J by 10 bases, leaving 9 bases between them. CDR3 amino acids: CASSLLGGEQFF. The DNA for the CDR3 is TGTGCCAGCAGCTTGCTGGGAGGCGAGCAGTTCTTC.

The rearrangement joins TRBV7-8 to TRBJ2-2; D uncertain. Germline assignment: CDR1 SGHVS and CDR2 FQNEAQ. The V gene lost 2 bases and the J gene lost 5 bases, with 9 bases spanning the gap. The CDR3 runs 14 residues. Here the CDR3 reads CASSLIGKTGELFF. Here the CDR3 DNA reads TGTGCCAGCAGCTTAATTGGGAAAACCGGGGAGCTGTTTTTT.

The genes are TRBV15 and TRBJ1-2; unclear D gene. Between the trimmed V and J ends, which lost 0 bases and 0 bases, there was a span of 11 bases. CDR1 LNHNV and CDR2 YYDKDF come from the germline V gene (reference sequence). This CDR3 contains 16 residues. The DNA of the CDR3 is TGTGCCACCAGCAGAGATCACGCACAAGCTAACTATGGCTACACCTTC. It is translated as CATSRDHAQANYGYTF.

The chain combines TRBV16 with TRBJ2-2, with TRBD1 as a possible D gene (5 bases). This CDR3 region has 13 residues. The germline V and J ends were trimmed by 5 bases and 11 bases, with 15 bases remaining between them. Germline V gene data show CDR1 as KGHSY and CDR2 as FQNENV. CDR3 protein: CASSGDEWGELFF. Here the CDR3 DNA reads TGTGCCAGCAGCGGGGATGAATGGGGCGAGCTGTTTTTT. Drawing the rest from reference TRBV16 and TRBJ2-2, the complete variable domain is GEEVAQTPKHLVRGEGQKAKLYCAPIKGHSYVFWYQQVLKNEFKFLISFQNENVFDETGMPKERFSAKCLPNSPCSLEIQATKLEDSAVYFCASSGDEWGELFFGEGSRLTVL.

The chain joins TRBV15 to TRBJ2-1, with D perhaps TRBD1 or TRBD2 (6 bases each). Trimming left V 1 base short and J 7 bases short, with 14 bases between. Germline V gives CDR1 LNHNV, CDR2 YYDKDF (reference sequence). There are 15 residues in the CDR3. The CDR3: CATSRGLGGRNEQFF. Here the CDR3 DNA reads TGTGCCACCAGCAGAGGATTGGGGGGCCGGAATGAGCAGTTCTTC.

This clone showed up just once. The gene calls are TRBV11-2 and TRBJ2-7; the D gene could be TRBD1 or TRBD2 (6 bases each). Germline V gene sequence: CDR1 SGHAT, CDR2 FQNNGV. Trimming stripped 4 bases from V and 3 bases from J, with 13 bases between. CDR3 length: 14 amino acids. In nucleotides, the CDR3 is TGTGCCAGCAGCTCCAAGGGGGACTTCTACGAGCAGTACTTC. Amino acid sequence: CASSSKGDFYEQYF.

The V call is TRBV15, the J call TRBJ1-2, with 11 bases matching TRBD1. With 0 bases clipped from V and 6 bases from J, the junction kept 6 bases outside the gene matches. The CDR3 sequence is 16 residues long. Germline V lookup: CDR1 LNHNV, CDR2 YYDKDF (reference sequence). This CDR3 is CATSRDFGQGAHGYTF. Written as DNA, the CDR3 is TGTGCCACCAGCAGAGACTTCGGACAGGGGGCGCATGGCTACACCTTC.

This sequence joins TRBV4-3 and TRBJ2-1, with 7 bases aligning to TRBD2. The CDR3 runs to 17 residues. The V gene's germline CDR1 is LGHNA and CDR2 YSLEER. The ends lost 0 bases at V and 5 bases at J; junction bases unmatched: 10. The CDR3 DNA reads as TGCGCCAGCAGCCAAGACGGGGCGGGAGTATATGACAATGAGCAGTTCTTC. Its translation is CASSQDGAGVYDNEQFF.

This chain's CDR3 is CASSFGAMNTEAFF. CDR3 nucleotide sequence: TGTGCCAGCAGCTTTGGGGCGATGAACACTGAAGCTTTCTTT. The chain recombines TRBV5-6 with TRBJ1-1; possible D gene TRBD1, 5 bases. Trimming removed 2 bases at V and 0 bases at J, with 8 bases between. There are 14 residues in the CDR3. CDR1 is SGHDT and CDR2 is YYEEEE in the germline V gene.

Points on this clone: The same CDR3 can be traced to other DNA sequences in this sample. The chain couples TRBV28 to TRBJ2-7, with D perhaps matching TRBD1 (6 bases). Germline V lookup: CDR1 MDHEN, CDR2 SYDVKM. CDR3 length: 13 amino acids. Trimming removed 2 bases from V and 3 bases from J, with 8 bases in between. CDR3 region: CASSLQGIYEQYF. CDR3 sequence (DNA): TGTGCCAGCAGTTTACAGGGGATCTACGAGCAGTACTTC. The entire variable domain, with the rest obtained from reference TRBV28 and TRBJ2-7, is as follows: DVKVTQSSRYLVKRTGEKVFLECVQDMDHENMFWYRQDPGLGLRLIYFSYDVKMKEKGDIPEGYSVSREKKERFSLILESASTNQTSMYLCASSLQGIYEQYFGPGTRLTVT.

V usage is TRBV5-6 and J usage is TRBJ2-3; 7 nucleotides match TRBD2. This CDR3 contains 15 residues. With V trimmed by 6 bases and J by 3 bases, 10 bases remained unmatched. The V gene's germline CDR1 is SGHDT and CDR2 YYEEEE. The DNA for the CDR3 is TGTGCCAGCACCGAATGGGAGGGTGGGACAGATACGCAGTATTTT. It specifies CASTEWEGGTDTQYF.

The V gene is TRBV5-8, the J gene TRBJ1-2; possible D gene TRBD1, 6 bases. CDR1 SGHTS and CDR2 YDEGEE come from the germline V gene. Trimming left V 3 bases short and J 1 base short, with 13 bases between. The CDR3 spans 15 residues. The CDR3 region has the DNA TGTGCCAGCAGCTCGTGGACAGAAATTAACTATGGCTACACCTTC. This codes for CASSSWTEINYGYTF.

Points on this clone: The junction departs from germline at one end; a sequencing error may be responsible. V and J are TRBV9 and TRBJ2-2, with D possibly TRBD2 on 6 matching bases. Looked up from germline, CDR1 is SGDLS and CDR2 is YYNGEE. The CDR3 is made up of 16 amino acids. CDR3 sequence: CASSAHRVANTGGLFF. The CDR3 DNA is TGTGCCAGCAGCGCCCACAGAGTCGCGAACACCGGGGGGCTGTTTTTT.

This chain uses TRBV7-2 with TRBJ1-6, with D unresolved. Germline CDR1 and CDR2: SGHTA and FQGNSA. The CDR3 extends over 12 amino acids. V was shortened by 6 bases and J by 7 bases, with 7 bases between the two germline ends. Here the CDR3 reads CASSFFNSPLHF. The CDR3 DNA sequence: TGTGCCAGCAGTTTTTTCAATTCACCCCTCCACTTT.

DNA for the CDR3: TGTGCCAGCAGCTACGACGCGGCCGAGCAGTACTTC. This sequence encodes CASSYDAAEQYF. The gene calls are TRBV6-6 and TRBJ2-7; D gene unclear. There are 12 residues in the CDR3. V lost 6 bases and J 6 bases, leaving 12 bases between the germline ends. Germline values: CDR1 MNHNY, CDR2 SVGAGI (reference sequence).

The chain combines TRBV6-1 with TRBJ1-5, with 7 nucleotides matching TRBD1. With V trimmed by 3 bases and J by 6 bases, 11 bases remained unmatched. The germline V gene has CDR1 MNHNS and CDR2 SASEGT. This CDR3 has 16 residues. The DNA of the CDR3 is TGTGCCAGCAGTGAGGAGGATACAGGGGTAACTCAGCCCCAGCATTTT. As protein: CASSEEDTGVTQPQHF.